These T cell receptor beta chains were read from a single sample in a study of T cell repertoires in cytomegalovirus infection. TCRdb re-called the reads through MiXCR, storing one row per CDR3 protein. The sample records about 150,000 distinct CDR3 sequences, about 20% being singletons. Specimen: PBMCs. Receptors originate from a human donor in good health (CMV status not recorded). Some clones in this sample may be carry-over from other donors' samples. Both conserved end residues are part of each CDR3. D genes are given only for firm matches. Where a row states a size, it is once, few, many or the class of an expanded clone; other rows omit it.

TRBV6-6	few	TRBJ2-7	TRBD2	TGTGCCAGCAACGATATGGCGGCGGGAGGCTCCTCCTACGAGCAGTACTTC	CASNDMAAGGSSYEQYF
TRBV7-3	medium-sized	TRBJ2-7	NA	TGTGCCAGCAGCTTAACCGGTCCCCCTACCGAGCAGTACTTC	CASSLTGPPTEQYF
TRBV5-1	NA	TRBJ1-1	NA	TGCGCCAGCAGCTTGGGGGGGGCCGAAGGGGCTTTCTTT	CASSLGGAEGAFF
TRBV29-1	NA	TRBJ2-7	TRBD2	TGCAGCGTTGGTGCTAGCGGGAATGCCTACGAGCAGTACTTC	CSVGASGNAYEQYF
TRBV3-1	NA	TRBJ2-5	TRBD1	TGTGCCAGCAGCCCGACAGGGAACCAAGAGACCCAGTACTTC	CASSPTGNQETQYF
TRBV7-2	many	TRBJ2-7	NA	TGTGCCAGCAGCTTAGGGGGGCGCGGGGCCTACGAGCAGTACTTC	CASSLGGRGAYEQYF
TRBV7-2	many	TRBJ1-2	NA	TGTGCCAGCAGCTTCAAGTACCCTGGCTACACCTTC	CASSFKYPGYTF
TRBV6-2/TRBV6-3	few	TRBJ1-5	NA	TGTGCCAGCAGCCACGACAGGATCAATCAGCCCCAGCATTTT	CASSHDRINQPQHF
TRBV20-1	few	TRBJ2-5	TRBD2	TGCAGTGCTACGGACCCGGCAGGGAGGGACGAGACCCAGTACTTC	CSATDPAGRDETQYF
TRBV11-2	many	TRBJ1-1	TRBD1	TGTGCCAGCAGCGCGGACAGGGGGCGAGCTTTCTTT	CASSADRGRAFF
TRBV28	NA	TRBJ1-5	NA	TGTGCCAGCAGTTTCTCCCGGGGGGGCAATCAGCCCCAGCATTTT	CASSFSRGGNQPQHF
TRBV7-2	many	TRBJ2-2	NA	TGTGCCAGCAGCCGAGCGAACGGGGAGCTGTTTTTT	CASSRANGELFF
TRBV12-3/TRBV12-4	many	TRBJ1-5	TRBD1	TGTGCCAGCAGTTTCAAAACCGGGACAGGGCACCAGCCCCAGCATTTT	CASSFKTGTGHQPQHF
TRBV7-2	many	TRBJ1-1	NA	TGTGCCAGCAGCTTAGTCCGTGTGAACACTGAAGCTTTCTTT	CASSLVRVNTEAFF
TRBV18	NA	TRBJ2-1	TRBD2	TGTGCCAGCTCACCACTTTTTACTAGCGGGAGTACGTATGAGCAGTTCTTC	CASSPLFTSGSTYEQFF
TRBV7-9	many	TRBJ1-5	NA	TGTGCCAGCAGCTCAGGGGATCATCAGCCCCAGCATTTT	CASSSGDHQPQHF
TRBV19	NA	TRBJ2-4	NA	TGTGCCAGTAGTCGGACGGCCCAATTAGCCAAAAACATTCAGTACTTC	CASSRTAQLAKNIQYF
TRBV9	NA	TRBJ2-1	TRBD2	TGTGCCAGCAGCGTCCTTAGCGGGGGGGCTGATGAGCAGTTCTTC	CASSVLSGGADEQFF
TRBV7-4	NA	TRBJ2-6	NA	TGTGCCAGCAGCTTAGCCAGGCTCTCTGGGGCCAACGTCCTGACTTTC	CASSLARLSGANVLTF
TRBV28	many	TRBJ1-5	TRBD1	TGTGCCACGACAGGGGATAGCAATCAGCCCCAGCATTTT	CATTGDSNQPQHF
TRBV6-1	many	TRBJ1-5	TRBD1	TGTGCCAGCAGTTGGACAGGGGAGGATCAGCCCCAGCATTTT	CASSWTGEDQPQHF
TRBV12-3/TRBV12-4	few	TRBJ2-3	TRBD1	TGTGCCAGCTCGCAGGGGGTCACAGATACGCAGTATTTT	CASSQGVTDTQYF
TRBV7-9	NA	TRBJ2-7	TRBD1	TGTGCCAGCGGGACAGGGTCCTACGAGCAGTACTTC	CASGTGSYEQYF
TRBV18	NA	TRBJ1-5	NA	TGTGCCAGCTGGAGACAGCCCCCCGACCACGATCAGCCCCAGCATTTT	CASWRQPPDHDQPQHF
TRBV7-8	many	TRBJ1-6	TRBD1	TGTGCCAGCAGCTTAGAGAGGGGGCTCAATTCACCCCTCCACTTT	CASSLERGLNSPLHF
TRBV18	few	TRBJ1-2	NA	TGTGCCAGCTCACCCGGAGTGAACTATGGCTACACCTTC	CASSPGVNYGYTF
TRBV7-9	many	TRBJ1-1	TRBD1	TGTGCCAGCAGCTTAGCGCCAGGGGGAACTGAAGCTTTCTTT	CASSLAPGGTEAFF
TRBV25-1	few	TRBJ2-7	TRBD1	TGTGCCAGCAGTGAATCCCAGGGGGCCTACGAGCAGTACTTC	CASSESQGAYEQYF
TRBV14	NA	TRBJ1-6	NA	TGTGCCAGCAGCCAGGGGGGACGGACCCTATATAATTCACCCCTCCACTTT	CASSQGGRTLYNSPLHF
TRBV25-1	NA	TRBJ2-7	NA	TGTGCCAGCAGTGATTCCGGCGAGCAGTACTTC	CASSDSGEQYF
TRBV7-8	few	TRBJ1-2	NA	TGTGCCAGCAGCTTAGGGACAGACTTTAGAAACTATGGCTACACCTTC	CASSLGTDFRNYGYTF
TRBV7-9	few	TRBJ1-2	NA	TGTGCCAGCAGCTTAATCTCGAGTTCCCTCAACTATGGCTACACCTTC	CASSLISSSLNYGYTF
TRBV5-6	many	TRBJ2-7	NA	TGTGCCAGCAGCTTTAGCTACGAGCAGTACTTC	CASSFSYEQYF
TRBV6-4	NA	TRBJ2-2	NA	TGTGCCAGCAGTGAACAGCGTAACACCGGGGAGCTGTTTTTT	CASSEQRNTGELFF
TRBV7-9	few	TRBJ1-5	NA	TGTGCCAGCAGCCGGGCGCACAATCAGCCCCAGCATTTT	CASSRAHNQPQHF
TRBV11-2	few	TRBJ1-2	NA	TGTGCCAGCAGCTTGACTGGGGGCTTTAACTATGGCTACACCTTC	CASSLTGGFNYGYTF
TRBV7-9	few	TRBJ1-6	TRBD1	TGTGCCAGCAGCTTAGGACAGGGAGGGCATTCACCCCTCCACTTT	CASSLGQGGHSPLHF
TRBV14	NA	TRBJ2-2	TRBD1	TGTGCCAGCAGCCATTCCGGGACAGGGGGGACCGGGGAGCTGTTTTTT	CASSHSGTGGTGELFF